This T cell receptor beta chain stems from a study of blood T cells in healthy people across ages. General study results and limits: Age showed a roughly linear inverse relationship with TCR beta diversity per million T cells.

The use of a sample-barcoded 5' primer and a J-beta primer mix characterized a second PCR of roughly 6 to 11 cycles. TCRdb redid the calling of the 5' RACE reads with MiXCR, one entry per CDR3 protein. Here the sample spans fewer than 750,000 distinct CDR3 sequences, about 50% being singletons. The sample holds a few counts of this clonotype. Its antigen remains unidentified. Sequencing was done on a sample of blood. The receptor's source is an elderly woman in good health.

In DNA form, the CDR3 reads TGCAGCATCCGGGACAGGGCAAATACTGAAGCTTTCTTT. It codes for CSIRDRANTEAFF. The rearrangement links TRBV29-1 to TRBJ1-1; TRBD1 agrees at 9 bases. Germline trimming cut 8 bases from V and 5 bases from J; bases unmatched to any gene: 9. CDR3 size: 13 residues. Germline assignment: CDR1 SQVTM and CDR2 ANQGSEA.